The entry that follows covers one T cell receptor beta chain sequence. Per the original methods: Using reference gene primer amplification, nucleated cell counts were estimated. Only in-frame clones appear in the TCRdb table, and some are missing; sequencing was by immunoSEQ multiplex PCR. V and J calls plus clone size are reproduced from that table; the DNA served to infer D and trimming. The sample yields about 380,000 clones, about 85% seen once. The data belong to a study of blood T cell repertoires in COVID-19. About the study: Italy, Spain and the United States were the sources of the convalescent and acute COVID-19 samples.

The source is a young woman with acute or convalescent COVID-19. Sample: peripheral blood.

As DNA, the CDR3 is TGTGCCAGCAGCGAAAGGAGCGGGGGGGGGTCAGATACGCAGTATTTT. Amino acids: CASSERSGGGSDTQYF. V and J are TRBV9 and TRBJ2-3; 10 bases align to TRBD2. Germline V lookup: CDR1 SGDLS, CDR2 YYNGEE. V lost 3 bases to trimming and J lost 4 bases; unmatched junction nucleotides: 8. The CDR3 runs to 16 residues.